This entry describes one TCR beta chain. Its antigen specificity is not known. Reading the germline V gene (reference sequence) gives CDR1 LNHNV and CDR2 YYDKDF. The CDR3 runs 16 amino acids, cysteine and phenylalanine included. The sequence is cut down to CDR3 DNA, 48 bases in frame from base 1. Unmatched junction bases come to 4, with V trimmed by 2 bases and J by 1 base. The cohort consisted of hundreds of healthy bone marrow donors. Cohort members were all nominally healthy when sampled, although unrecorded immune exposures were likely present. CMV serostatus was positive for approximately 300 and negative for about 50% of the roughly 700 cohort members, and was not recorded for this donor. Every donor gave a peripheral blood sample, and the peripheral blood mononuclear cells from that sample were used for TCR beta sequencing. Genomic DNA was extracted from the blood cell samples with the Qiagen DNeasy Blood Extraction Kit.

This sample is part of a study of cytomegalovirus exposure and HLA in healthy donors listed by TCRdb under 2017. General notes on the study: In an earlier analysis of roughly 590 of the donors, around 300 Gb of sequence data and just under 120 million unique TCR beta sequences from about 179 million T cells were reported. An early release covering around 630 HLA-typed donors comprised 300 to 350 gigabases of sequencing data and around 85 million unique TCR sequences. Among the approximately 420 genotyped donors, around 81% belonged to the genetic ancestry cluster associated with self-reported Caucasian donors. The study aimed to test whether cataloging public T cell receptors could reveal signatures of past pathogen exposure. The study profiled the T cell repertoires of around 700 subjects by immunosequencing and related them to cytomegalovirus serostatus. Besides the first cohort of around 700 subjects, a separate validation cohort made up of about 120 different subjects was used. High-throughput TCR immunosequencing, statistical association of individual TCRs with disease status, and machine learning were combined to predict cytomegalovirus infection status. A later analysis re-analyzed previously published TCR beta repertoires from 500 to 700 donors and added high-resolution HLA genotyping to study TCR occurrence patterns. The later analysis used no new phenotypic data to find candidate immune exposures, relying instead on TCR beta sequences and their occurrence across donors. An earlier analysis of about 620 of the donors applied high-throughput TCR beta sequencing to assess whether each TCR beta V gene segment acted as functional or pseudogenic. Donor age, sex, ethnicity and CMV serostatus were compiled together with the repertoire data. Genome-wide SNP genotypes for about 65% of the roughly 670 donors were used in a later genetic analysis, which treated that subset as a discovery cohort. Every discovery cohort repertoire had been produced on one sequencing platform. Class I and class II HLA loci were covered by the typing at four-digit resolution. Typing coverage differed by locus: A, B, C, DRB1 and DQB1 were typed in about 620-630 donors, DQA1 in roughly 510, DPA1 in over 600, and DPB1 in approximately 450. Roughly 5 DR-DQ haplotypes were handled as single units for association and clustering, since linkage in the cohort was strong. Among 300 to 450 genotyped donors of the cohort, an average of around 240,000 unique TCR beta nucleotide sequences were sequenced per donor, roughly a sixth of them non-productive. On the study overall, not on this receptor specifically: Most TCR sequences were observed very rarely across donors, whereas some public TCRs were present in many individuals. Some IMGT-functional V segments, including TRBV6-2 and TRBV6-3, could not be told apart with the 87-base-pair reads, so those segments were excluded. A later analysis reported that several top co-occurrence clusters appeared linked to parvovirus B19, influenza, CMV and Epstein-Barr virus. A later analysis found that most CMV-associated TCR beta chains appeared HLA-restricted, with HLA associations seemingly driven largely by CMV exposure. A further reported finding was that TCR beta sequences accurately predicted the HLA-A and HLA-B alleles for most subjects in the first cohort. The earlier analysis of 587 of the donors excluded approximately 17 rarely observed V segments, including chromosome 9 orphons, because counts were too low. Only TCR beta chains were sequenced in this cohort, and the absence of alpha or paired-chain data limited detectable features. In a later analysis, HLA-associated TCR beta chains showed more clonal expansion and lower generation probabilities than non-associated chains that were equally common. Strong co-occurrence of HLA alleles, especially DR and DQ, made assigning TCR associations to individual alleles difficult. Correlated functional status among segregating V segments might reflect linkage disequilibrium, but an unknown experimental factor could not be ruled out. Because some donors lacked HLA typing at each locus, the association tests relied only on the typed subset. At a false discovery rate of 0.05, a later analysis linked 15,000 to 20,000 TCR beta sequences to specific HLA alleles. Compared with the roughly 700-donor mean, donors in an Asian-associated ancestry cluster had fewer N-insertions in productive TCRs, according to a later genetic analysis. In a later genetic analysis, a missense DCLRE1C variant was associated with V-gene and J-gene trimming of TCR beta chains, and the association was replicated in an independent cohort. For the cohort, immune exposure information was limited to CMV serostatus. Presence/absence analyses assumed roughly uniform sequencing depth across donors, an assumption that may not hold. In vitro tests confirmed that a few of the cytomegalovirus-associated TCR beta chains recognize cytomegalovirus antigens. The authors suggested that the approach could potentially be generalized to other disease states and immunological phenotypes. A later analysis found that TCR association rates varied across HLA loci, with DRB1 alleles showing the most associated TCRs and HLA-C alleles the fewest. The classifier was reported to diagnose cytomegalovirus status with high specificity and sensitivity in both the original and validation cohorts. A cluster of highly shared sequence variants was judged likely to represent a technical artifact of the sequencing pipeline. In the study, about 150 TCR beta chains were listed as associated with cytomegalovirus. Broadly in line with IMGT annotations, most TCR beta V segments showed up in productive rearrangements about 87% or about 30% of the time in an earlier analysis of approximately 640 of the donors.

The receptor library was made with the immunoSEQ multiplex PCR assay. For the multiplex PCR, a mixture combining 60 forward primers for TCR Vbeta segments and 13 reverse primers for TCR Jbeta segments was used. A multiplex PCR assay on genomic DNA amplified the CDR3 region of rearranged TCR beta genes. The Illumina HiSeq System was used to sequence the amplified TCR beta libraries as 87-base-pair reads. The study's own analysis went as follows. A later analysis tallied 75 million to 95 million unique TCR beta chains across the 660 or so repertoires, and approximately 12 million of those chains were shared by two or more donors. A nearest-neighbor algorithm error-corrected the raw reads and collapsed the reads into unique sequences, merging closely related sequences to remove PCR and sequencing errors. Alignment of CDR3 sequences to IMGT reference sequences was used to assign V, D and J gene segments. For a sequence to be retained, a match of at least six nucleotides was required to both a V gene segment and a J gene segment. A rearrangement counted as productive if the CDR3 had no stop codons and remained in frame with V and J, and every other rearrangement counted as non-productive. CDR3 was defined by IMGT convention, running from the second conserved V-encoded cysteine to the conserved J-encoded phenylalanine. Sequences without an unambiguous match to a single V gene segment were excluded from the earlier analysis of 450 to 750 of the donors. An earlier analysis of several hundred of the donors called V segments functional above 56.7% productive rearrangements and segregating when the between-donor standard deviation exceeded 5%. A statistical classification framework was built for diagnosing cytomegalovirus status from the catalog of TCR beta chain sequences. A later analysis assigned V and J genes by comparing TCR nucleotide sequences with IMGT/GENE-DB human TR gene sequences. The TCRdist pipeline was used in a later analysis to assign CDR3 sequences and most-parsimonious VDJ recombination scenarios. In a later analysis, every TCR beta chain was defined by the combination of its CDR3 amino acid sequence and its V-gene family, and reads without a unique V-gene family were dropped. A later analysis removed 592 highly shared, low-generation-probability nucleotide sequences to deal with suspected cross-contamination and a sequencing artifact. For each public chain, a later analysis derived a clonal expansion index from normalized ranks of inferred template counts within each repertoire. In a later analysis, generation probabilities were computed using a VDJ recombination model fitted to out-of-frame rearrangements, and the results were checked against IGoR. Hypergeometric tests were used in a later analysis to score TCR-TCR, TCR-HLA and TCR-CMV co-occurrence, with a repertoire-size bias correction applied to the TCR pairs. False discovery rates were estimated in a later analysis by permuting HLA or CMV assignments 20 times. In a later analysis, co-occurring TCRs were grouped with DBSCAN, and TCRdist sequence similarity was added when clustering was performed within HLA-allele-positive subsets. Repertoires with fewer than 30,000 or more than 120,000 public chains were left out of co-occurrence clustering, as were about 5 repertoires with anomalous nucleotide sharing. TCRdb's version of the immuneACCESS table is confined to in-frame rearrangements and falls short of the full clone set. An unresolved V gene accounts for under half of the shortfall where checked; the remainder is of unknown origin. V and J calls and clone size come straight from that table; D and trimming were deduced from the DNA. This specimen's table enumerates tens of thousands of clones. Approximately 6% of the sample is held by the ten biggest clonotypes.

Sequencing input: PBMCs. The rearranged chain carries TRBV15 and TRBJ2-7; 11 bases in between match TRBD2. The origin of this receptor is a human donor in good health. Here the CDR3 is given as CATSRSTSGASYEQYF. The DNA is as follows: TGTGCCACCAGCAGATCGACTAGCGGGGCATCCTACGAGCAGTACTTC.